The 5 T cell receptor beta chains below come from one sample, sequenced in a study of blood T cell repertoires in COVID-19. Only in-frame clones appear in the TCRdb table, and some are missing; sequencing was by immunoSEQ multiplex PCR. Of under 200,000 clones in the sample, 70% to 90% were seen once. Sequences were obtained from peripheral blood. Receptors originate from a man aged 55 to 70 with active or convalescent COVID-19.

The V call is TRBV10-3, the J call TRBJ2-2, with 7 bases lining up with TRBD1. The CDR3 runs to 15 residues. Germline trimming cut 6 bases from V and 0 bases from J; bases unmatched to any gene: 4. From germline, CDR1 is ENHRY and CDR2 SYGVKD. CDR3 DNA sequence: TGTGCCATCAGGAGGACAGGATCGAACACCGGGGAGCTGTTTTTT. Its protein is CAIRRTGSNTGELFF.

This chain connects TRBV9 to TRBJ1-3; 7 nucleotides line up with TRBD1. V shed 0 bases, J shed 5 bases, and the junction held 5 bases outside the gene matches. The germline CDR1 and CDR2 sequences are SGDLS and YYNGEE. CDR3 size: 15 residues. CDR3 nucleotides: TGTGCCAGCAGCGTAGAGGGGGCGCGGAGAAACACCATATATTTT. Residues: CASSVEGARRNTIYF.

The chain uses TRBV4-1 and TRBJ2-7; 8 bases are shared with TRBD1. Trimming at V came to 4 bases and at J to 2 bases, leaving 4 bases not matched to a gene. This CDR3 has 14 residues. Germline CDR1 reads MGHRA; CDR2 reads YSYEKL. CDR3 coding DNA: TGCGCCAGCAGCCCCGGACAGGGCGCCTACGAGCAGTACTTC. Amino acids: CASSPGQGAYEQYF.

This clone occurred many times. The V and J genes are TRBV9 and TRBJ1-4, with TRBD1 matching over 8 bases. The CDR3 contains 15 residues. Germline trimming cut 3 bases from V and 8 bases from J; bases unmatched to any gene: 9. Per germline, CDR1 SGDLS and CDR2 YYNGEE. The CDR3 loop reads CASSATQGAGEKLFF. For the CDR3, the DNA is TGTGCCAGCAGCGCCACCCAGGGGGCGGGCGAAAAACTGTTTTTT.

The rearrangement joins TRBV2 to TRBJ2-7; the match to TRBD2 covers 9 bases. The CDR3 has 13 amino acids. Germline values: CDR1 SNHLY, CDR2 FYNNEI. V trimming: 7 bases; J trimming: 2 bases; junction bases outside the gene matches: 3. CDR3 bases: TGTGCCAGCACAGCTAGCGGGGCCTACGAGCAGTACTTC. It encodes CASTASGAYEQYF.